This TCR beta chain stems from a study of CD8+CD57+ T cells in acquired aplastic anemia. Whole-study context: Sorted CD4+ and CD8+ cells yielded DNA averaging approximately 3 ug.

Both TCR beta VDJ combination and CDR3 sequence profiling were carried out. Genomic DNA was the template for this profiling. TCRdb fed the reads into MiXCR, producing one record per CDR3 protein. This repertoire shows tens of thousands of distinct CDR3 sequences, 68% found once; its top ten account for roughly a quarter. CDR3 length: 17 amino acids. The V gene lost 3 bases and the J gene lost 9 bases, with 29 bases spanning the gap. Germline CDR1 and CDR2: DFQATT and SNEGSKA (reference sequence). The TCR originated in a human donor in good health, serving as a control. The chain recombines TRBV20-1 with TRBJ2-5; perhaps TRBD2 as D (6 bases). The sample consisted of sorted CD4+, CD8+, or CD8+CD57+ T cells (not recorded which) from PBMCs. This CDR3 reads CSASSSLILGRRVAQYF. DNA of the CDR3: TGCAGTGCTAGTTCTTCCCTAATACTAGGTCGGAGGGTGGCCCAGTACTTC.